These T cell receptor beta chains were read from a single sample in a study of regulatory T cells in long-lasting Graves disease. TCRdb reprocessed the multiplex PCR reads with MiXCR, giving one entry per CDR3 protein. The table includes approximately 210,000 distinct CDR3 sequences, 15% to 20% detected once. This specimen consisted of peripheral blood mononuclear cells (PBMCs), obtained at new diagnosis, from a patient treated with antithyroid drugs. The receptors shown here come from a female donor with Graves disease. The conserved cysteine and the conserved F or W are not part of the CDR3 here.

V gene,J gene,CDR3 protein
TRBV12-3/TRBV12-4,TRBJ2-7,ASSPLAGGEQY
TRBV12-3/TRBV12-4,TRBJ2-2,ASNPGLAGSNTGELF
TRBV5-5,TRBJ1-2,ASTVNPNYGYT
TRBV7-9,TRBJ2-6,ASSQLGGGAGANVLT
TRBV24-1,TRBJ2-7,ATSAEEDYEQY
TRBV28,TRBJ1-1,ASSSQGGGAF
TRBV30,TRBJ2-1,ARSLREVDYNEQF
TRBV6-2/TRBV6-3,TRBJ2-3,ASGLAGGFSDTQY
TRBV6-2/TRBV6-3,TRBJ2-1,ASSYPGLAGGPGYNEQF
TRBV6-9,TRBJ2-3,ASSYSGLANTQY
TRBV6-1,TRBJ1-2,ASTIGGAGYGYT
TRBV20-1,TRBJ2-7,SARLEGFYEQY
TRBV18,TRBJ2-1,ASSSDLAGVGNEQF
TRBV20-1,TRBJ2-1,SARAQTGRSSNEQF
TRBV19,TRBJ1-2,ASRPPGARDGYT
TRBV20-1,TRBJ1-2,SAPGTGYGYT
TRBV20-1,TRBJ2-7,SAKVDPSYEQY
TRBV10-3,TRBJ2-5,AISDPRAGRAETQY
TRBV29-1,TRBJ2-3,SVAEKLTDTQY
TRBV19,-,ASTKEGGGQY
TRBV20-1,TRBJ1-6,SARTGPNSPLH
TRBV2,TRBJ1-1,ASSLDRGGGTEAF
TRBV24-1,TRBJ2-5,ATSNGGEETQY
TRBV20-1,TRBJ1-2,SANGQGLYGYT
TRBV28,TRBJ2-2,ASSYWTSGSLTGELF